This T cell receptor beta chain was found in a study of blood T cell repertoires in COVID-19 (TCRdb year 2020). As for the study more broadly: Samples from collaborators originated in the United States, Italy and Spain and spanned both the acute and convalescent phases of COVID-19. The prospective study material was composed of cDNA or gDNA derived from T cells, B-cell-depleted T cells, or PBMCs. Deeply sampled blood TCRbeta repertoires from subjects exposed to, actively infected with, or recovered from COVID-19 were included in the dataset. The repertoires were made available in a free public database intended to serve as a resource for research on the immune response to SARS-CoV-2. Samples came from the ongoing ImmuneRACE study (first 160 participants) plus 1,254 subjects from 6 global collaborators. Nearly every sample came with metadata listing a de-identified subject ID, COVID-19 status, age in years and sex. Where available, HLA class I and class II types were taken from metadata supplied by the sample provider and were not determined by assay-based typing.

TCRbeta CDR3 regions were amplified from genomic DNA by means of the immunoSEQ Assay, a bias-controlled multiplex PCR. Per the authors' processing: The number of nucleated cells in each sample was estimated from the amplification of reference gene primers within the assay. To quantify the absolute abundance of each unique TCRbeta CDR3 rearrangement, sequence reads were collapsed and filtered. For each sample, productive Simpson clonality was calculated as the square root of Simpson's diversity index over productive rearrangements. In TCRdb, the immuneACCESS table is reduced to in-frame sequences with V and J assigned. These tables do not hold every clone; where another copy was compared, an unresolved V gene accounts for under half, and the others remain unexplained. V and J calls and clone size are copied from that table; D and trimming were computed from the DNA. For this sample there are approximately 78,000 clones; over 80% appear just once. 15% to 20% of the sample is in the top ten clones.

Note on this clone: Its antigen remains unidentified. No base quality values were provided; no much bigger clone lies one nucleotide off.

Each collaborating institution followed its own protocols to collect whole blood in K2EDTA tubes. Collaborator samples were shipped for TCRbeta analysis as frozen whole blood, isolated PBMCs, or DNA extracted from either sample type. Paper-wide results and their limitations: The amount of clinical and demographic metadata varied by source and participant and was provided uncurated.

For this chain, trimming is 3 bases at the V end and 2 bases at the J end, and the number of junction bases without a gene match is 7. The CDR3 holds 17 amino acids from the cysteine to the phenylalanine. Of the read, only the CDR3 DNA is kept; its 51 bases are in frame from base 1. The germline V gene specifies SGHNT as CDR1 and YENEEA as CDR2. This sequence was found in a woman over 75 with acute or convalescent COVID-19. Sequenced sample: peripheral blood. Recombination linked TRBV11-3 to TRBJ2-7, and 13 junction bases match TRBD2. The CDR3 reads CASSFSPGLAGAYEQYF. Read as DNA, the sequence is TGTGCCAGCAGCTTCTCCCCCGGACTAGCGGGAGCCTACGAGCAGTACTTC.